The 17 T cell receptor beta chains below were found in one sample sequenced in a study of blood T cell repertoires in COVID-19. Method: immunoSEQ multiplex PCR; TCRdb's copy keeps in-frame clones and lacks some. This sample yields 120,000 to 150,000 clones, of which around four fifths are seen a single time; about 39% belongs to the top ten. Sequencing used peripheral blood. The source is a human donor in a cohort sampled during active COVID-19.

The chain combines TRBV7-6 with TRBJ2-1; D call uncertain. Germline assignment: CDR1 SGHVS and CDR2 FNYEAQ. This CDR3 is built from 15 residues. The V gene lost 5 bases and the J gene lost 1 base, with 12 bases spanning the gap. In DNA, the CDR3 is TGTGCCAGCAGCCGAAGTGGCTTTTCCTACAATGAGCAGTTCTTC. This encodes CASSRSGFSYNEQFF.

The chain links TRBV19 to TRBJ1-3; D is perhaps TRBD1 (5 bases). CDR3 size: 13 residues. CDR1 is LNHDA and CDR2 is SQIVND in the germline V gene (reference sequence). Trimming shortened V by 7 bases and J by 4 bases, and 11 bases separated the two germline ends. In DNA, the CDR3 is TGTGCCAGTATGGAGGGGACGGGAAACACCATATATTTT. Translation gives CASMEGTGNTIYF.

The chain combines TRBV5-5 with TRBJ2-3; a possible D gene is TRBD2 (7 bases). The germline V gene encodes CDR1 SGHKS and CDR2 YYEKEE (reference sequence). Trimming took off 3 bases at V and 1 base at J, with 15 bases between the two ends. The CDR3 contains 16 residues. The CDR3 reads CASSWGQGRGTDTQYF. CDR3 nucleotides: TGTGCCAGCAGCTGGGGGCAGGGGAGGGGCACAGATACGCAGTATTTT.

The chain joins TRBV9 to TRBJ2-7, with 8 bases identical to TRBD1. Germline V gene data show CDR1 as SGDLS and CDR2 as YYNGEE. This CDR3 has 16 amino acids. V shed 0 bases, J shed 2 bases, and the junction held 7 bases outside the gene matches. The chain's CDR3 is CASSVGVEQGAYEQYF. CDR3 nucleotides: TGTGCCAGCAGCGTAGGGGTCGAACAGGGGGCCTACGAGCAGTACTTC.

In this sample, this clone turned up a few times. The V and J genes are TRBV30 and TRBJ2-7, with D possibly being TRBD1 (6 bases). This CDR3 has 15 residues. Trimming stripped 4 bases from V and 3 bases from J, with 19 bases between. The germline gives CDR1 GTSNPN, CDR2 SVGIG (reference sequence). The chain's CDR3 is CAWNRNRDMVYEQYF. The CDR3 DNA reads as TGTGCCTGGAATAGAAACCGGGACATGGTCTACGAGCAGTACTTC. Filled out from reference TRBV30 and TRBJ2-7, the complete variable domain reads SQTIHQWPATLVQPVGSPLSLECTVEGTSNPNLYWYRQAAGRGLQLLFYSVGIGQISSEVPQNLSASRPQDRQFILSSKKLLLSDSGFYLCAWNRNRDMVYEQYFGPGTRLTVT.

The chain uses TRBV4-3 and TRBJ1-1; possibly TRBD1 for D (6 bases). The CDR3 runs to 14 residues. The germline V gene encodes CDR1 LGHNA and CDR2 YSLEER. Between the trimmed V and J ends, which lost 2 bases and 2 bases, there was a span of 9 bases. The CDR3 region has the DNA TGCGCCAGCAGCCAACCCGGGACAAACACTGAAGCTTTCTTT. Amino acid sequence: CASSQPGTNTEAFF.

The chain is built from TRBV16 and TRBJ1-6; 8 bases agree with TRBD1. Germline assignment: CDR1 KGHSY and CDR2 FQNENV. V gave up 2 bases and J gave up 10 bases; unmatched junction bases: 4. This CDR3 is built from 14 residues. In DNA, the CDR3 is TGTGCCAGCAGCCAACAGGGGGCTCAATCACCCCTCCACTTT. This codes for CASSQQGAQSPLHF.

The rearrangement uses TRBV29-1 and TRBJ2-5; weak D call: TRBD1 (6 bases). CDR3 size: 12 residues. CDR1 and CDR2 (germline): SQVTM, ANQGSEA. V lost 7 bases and J lost 3, with 12 bases in between. The CDR3: CSARTAKETQYF. The CDR3 region has the DNA TGCAGCGCAAGGACAGCCAAAGAGACCCAGTACTTC.

About this clone: The identical CDR3 is also encoded by other nucleotide sequences in the sample. V usage is TRBV5-6 and J usage is TRBJ1-5, with D possibly matching TRBD1 (5 bases). Germline V gene lookup returns CDR1 SGHDT and CDR2 YYEEEE. V lost 0 bases to trimming and J lost 3 bases, with 7 bases between them. This CDR3 is 14 amino acids long. CDR3 region: CASSLGQYNQPQHF. CDR3 nucleotides: TGTGCCAGCAGCTTGGGACAGTACAATCAGCCCCAGCATTTT.

V and J are TRBV4-2 and TRBJ1-2; 7 bases align to TRBD1. Germline lookup yields CDR1 LGHNA and CDR2 YNFKEQ. V was clipped by 1 base and J by 6 bases; unmatched bases: 8. This CDR3 is built from 15 residues. CDR3 loop: CASSQVIGQGDGYTF. The CDR3 DNA follows: TGTGCCAGCAGCCAAGTTATTGGGCAGGGGGATGGCTACACCTTC.

The CDR3 nucleotides are TGCGCCAGTGCCACAGGAGACATGAACACTGAAGCTTTCTTT. This translates into CASATGDMNTEAFF. This sequence joins TRBV5-1 and TRBJ1-1; perhaps TRBD1 as D (5 bases). Trimming pared 8 bases from V and 0 bases from J, leaving 14 bases between. Germline V gene data show CDR1 as SGHRS and CDR2 as YFSETQ. There are 14 residues in the CDR3.

The chain couples TRBV7-6 to TRBJ2-1; D might be TRBD1 (6 bases). Trimming cost V 4 bases and J 0 bases, with 13 bases left between them. The germline CDR1 and CDR2 sequences are SGHVS and FNYEAQ. The CDR3 is 16 residues long. The CDR3 DNA follows: TGTGCCAGCAGCTGGAAGGACAGCCGCTCCTACAATGAGCAGTTCTTC. Its translation is CASSWKDSRSYNEQFF.

The chain has TRBV11-2 and TRBJ2-3; D is perhaps TRBD2 (6 bases). CDR3 length equals 14 residues. Trimming took off 5 bases at V and 4 bases at J, with 13 bases between the two ends. CDR1 SGHAT and CDR2 FQNNGV come from the germline V gene. Here the CDR3 reads CASSRWGGADTQYF. In DNA, the CDR3 is TGTGCCAGCAGCCGCTGGGGCGGGGCAGATACGCAGTATTTT.

The genes are TRBV6-5 and TRBJ2-7; TRBD1 aligns across 8 bases. J lost 4 bases, V lost 6 bases, and 8 bases had no gene match. Germline V gene data show CDR1 as MNHEY and CDR2 as SVGAGI. This CDR3 spans 14 amino acids. The CDR3 loop is CASSLDGQGYEQYF. The CDR3 DNA is TGTGCCAGCAGCCTTGATGGACAGGGATACGAGCAGTACTTC.

V usage is TRBV19 and J usage is TRBJ2-2; maybe TRBD2 (7 bases). The V end was cut by 4 bases, the J end by 7 bases, with 13 bases between. The germline CDR1 and CDR2 sequences are LNHDA and SQIVND (reference sequence). The CDR3 is 14 amino acids. The CDR3 bases are TGTGCCAGTAGTACGGGGGGCTTTCACGGGGAGCTGTTTTTT. Its translation is CASSTGGFHGELFF.

About this clone: Other nucleotide sequences in the sample specify the same CDR3. This chain joins TRBV5-1 and TRBJ2-7; TRBD1 matches at 9 bases. The CDR3 has 15 amino acids. The germline V gene has CDR1 SGHRS and CDR2 YFSETQ. The V and J ends lost 0 bases and 1 base, in that order; junction bases with no gene match: 2. CDR3 protein: CASSLGQGGSYEQYF. CDR3 DNA: TGCGCCAGCAGCTTGGGACAGGGGGGTTCCTACGAGCAGTACTTC.

The sample holds a few counts of this clone. V and J are TRBV19 and TRBJ1-2, with D perhaps TRBD1 (5 bases). The CDR3 has 13 residues. V was cut by 3 bases and J by 2 bases, with 7 bases left in between. The germline gives CDR1 LNHDA, CDR2 SQIVND (reference sequence). The DNA of the CDR3 is TGTGCCAGTAGTATTCCAGGGAACTATGGCTACACCTTC. It encodes CASSIPGNYGYTF.